The TCR beta chain described here comes from a study of blood T cell repertoires in COVID-19. Trimming took 6 bases from V and 2 from J; bases not matched to a gene: 1. The CDR3 is 14 amino acids. The germline V gene encodes CDR1 MGHDK and CDR2 SYGVNS. TCRdb's table, derived via immunoSEQ multiplex PCR, lists solely in-frame clones and lacks some. The sample comprises about 200,000 clones, about 88% of which are singletons, and about 4% rests with the top ten. The V gene is TRBV25-1, the J gene TRBJ1-2, with 12 bases lining up with TRBD1. Source material: PBMCs or T cells enriched from blood (not recorded which). This receptor was obtained from a woman under 40 who had been exposed to COVID-19. CDR3 protein: CASRGTGGNYGYTF. CDR3 sequence (DNA): TGTGCCAGCAGGGGGACAGGGGGCAACTATGGCTACACCTTC.